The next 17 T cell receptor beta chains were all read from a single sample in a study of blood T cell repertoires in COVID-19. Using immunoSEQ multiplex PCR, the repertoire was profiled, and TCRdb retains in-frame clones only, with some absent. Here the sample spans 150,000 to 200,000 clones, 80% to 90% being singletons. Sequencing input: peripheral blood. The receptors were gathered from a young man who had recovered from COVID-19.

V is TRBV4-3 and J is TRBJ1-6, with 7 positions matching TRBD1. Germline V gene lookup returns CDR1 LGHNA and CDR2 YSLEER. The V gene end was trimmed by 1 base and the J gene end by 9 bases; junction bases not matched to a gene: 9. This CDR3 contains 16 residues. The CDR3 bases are TGCGCCAGCAGCCAAGGAATTACAGGGGTGGGTTCACCCCTCCACTTT. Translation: CASSQGITGVGSPLHF.

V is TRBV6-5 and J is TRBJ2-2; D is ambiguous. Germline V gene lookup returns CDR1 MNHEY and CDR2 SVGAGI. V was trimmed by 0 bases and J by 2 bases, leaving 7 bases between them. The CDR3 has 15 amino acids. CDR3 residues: CASSYSIENTGELFF. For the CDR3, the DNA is TGTGCCAGCAGTTACTCGATAGAAAACACCGGGGAGCTGTTTTTT.

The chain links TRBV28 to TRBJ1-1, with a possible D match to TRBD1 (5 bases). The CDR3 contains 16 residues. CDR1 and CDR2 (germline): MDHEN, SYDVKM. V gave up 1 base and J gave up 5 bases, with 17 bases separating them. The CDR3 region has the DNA TGTGCCAGCAGTTTATACGGGGCGAGGGGAGGAACTGAAGCTTTCTTT. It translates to CASSLYGARGGTEAFF.

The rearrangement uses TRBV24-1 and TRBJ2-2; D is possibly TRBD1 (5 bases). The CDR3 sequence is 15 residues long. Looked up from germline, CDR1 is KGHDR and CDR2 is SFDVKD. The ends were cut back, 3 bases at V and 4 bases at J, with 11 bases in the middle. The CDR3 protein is CATSDPGKGTGELFF. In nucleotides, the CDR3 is TGTGCCACCAGTGATCCAGGGAAGGGCACCGGGGAGCTGTTTTTT.

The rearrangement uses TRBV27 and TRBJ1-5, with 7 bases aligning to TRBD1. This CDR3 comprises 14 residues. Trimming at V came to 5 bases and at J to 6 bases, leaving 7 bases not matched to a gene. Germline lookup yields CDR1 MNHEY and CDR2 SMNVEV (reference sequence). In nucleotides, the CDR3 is TGTGCCAGCAGTCCTCGACAGGGACCTCAGCCCCAGCATTTT. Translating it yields CASSPRQGPQPQHF.

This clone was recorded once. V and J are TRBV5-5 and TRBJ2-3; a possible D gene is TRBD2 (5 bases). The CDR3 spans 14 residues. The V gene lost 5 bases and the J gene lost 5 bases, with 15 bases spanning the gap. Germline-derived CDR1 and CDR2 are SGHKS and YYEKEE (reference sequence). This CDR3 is CASSPGPAGDTQYF. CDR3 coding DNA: TGTGCCAGCAGTCCAGGTCCGGCGGGAGATACGCAGTATTTT.

The CDR3 sequence: CASTAQGQWNQPQHF. In nucleotides, the CDR3 is TGTGCCAGCACTGCACAGGGTCAATGGAATCAGCCCCAGCATTTT. The chain uses TRBV6-5 and TRBJ1-5; a possible D gene is TRBD1 (6 bases). V lost 7 bases and J lost 4, with 17 bases in between. The CDR3 loop spans 15 amino acids. CDR1 is MNHEY, CDR2 SVGAGI, per germline.

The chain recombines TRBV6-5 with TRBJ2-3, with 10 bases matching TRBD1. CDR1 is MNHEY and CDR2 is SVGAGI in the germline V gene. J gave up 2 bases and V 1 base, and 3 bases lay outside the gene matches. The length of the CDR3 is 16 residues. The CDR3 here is CASSYWGTGVTDTQYF. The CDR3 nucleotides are TGTGCCAGCAGTTACTGGGGGACAGGGGTCACAGATACGCAGTATTTT.

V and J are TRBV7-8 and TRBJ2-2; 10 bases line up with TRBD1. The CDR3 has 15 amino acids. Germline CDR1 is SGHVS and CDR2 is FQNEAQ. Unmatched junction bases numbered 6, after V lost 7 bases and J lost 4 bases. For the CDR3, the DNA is TGTGCCAGCACCATCCGGGACAGGGGCACCGGGGAGCTGTTTTTT. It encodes CASTIRDRGTGELFF. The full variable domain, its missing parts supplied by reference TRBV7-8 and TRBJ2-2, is GAGVSQSPRYKVAKRGQDVALRCDPISGHVSLFWYQQALGQGPEFLTYFQNEAQLDKSGLPSDRFFAERPEGSVSTLKIQRTQQEDSAVYLCASTIRDRGTGELFFGEGSRLTVL.

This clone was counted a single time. DNA for the CDR3: TGTGCCAGCTCACAAGGAGCGGGAGCCAACAATGAGCAGTTCTTC. Translated: CASSQGAGANNEQFF. The chain uses TRBV18 and TRBJ2-1; TRBD2 agrees at 8 bases. Germline V gives CDR1 KGHSH, CDR2 LQKENI. V dropped 4 bases and J dropped 5; count of bases not matched to a gene: 7. CDR3 length: 15 amino acids. Drawing the rest from reference TRBV18 and TRBJ2-1, the complete variable domain is NAGVMQNPRHLVRRRGQEARLRCSPMKGHSHVYWYRQLPEEGLKFMVYLQKENIIDESGMPKERFSAEFPKEGPSILRIQQVVRGDSAAYFCASSQGAGANNEQFFGPGTRLTVL.

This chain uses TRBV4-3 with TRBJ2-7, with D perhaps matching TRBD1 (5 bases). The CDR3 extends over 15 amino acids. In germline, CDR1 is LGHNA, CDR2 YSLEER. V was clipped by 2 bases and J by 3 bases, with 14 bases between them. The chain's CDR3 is CASSQSTGASYEQYF. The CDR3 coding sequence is TGCGCCAGCAGCCAATCCACAGGAGCAAGCTACGAGCAGTACTTC.

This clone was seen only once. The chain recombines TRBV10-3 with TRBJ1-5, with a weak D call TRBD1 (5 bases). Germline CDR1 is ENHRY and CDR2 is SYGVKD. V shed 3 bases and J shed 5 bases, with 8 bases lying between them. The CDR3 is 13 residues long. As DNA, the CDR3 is TGTGCCATCAGTGATTGGGGGGATCAGCCCCAGCATTTT. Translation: CAISDWGDQPQHF.

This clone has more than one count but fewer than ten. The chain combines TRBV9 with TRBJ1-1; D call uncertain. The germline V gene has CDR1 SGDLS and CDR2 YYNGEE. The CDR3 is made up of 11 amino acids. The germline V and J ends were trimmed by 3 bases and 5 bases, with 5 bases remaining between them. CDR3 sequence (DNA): TGTGCCAGCAGCGCAGTTACTGAAGCTTTCTTT. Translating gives CASSAVTEAFF.

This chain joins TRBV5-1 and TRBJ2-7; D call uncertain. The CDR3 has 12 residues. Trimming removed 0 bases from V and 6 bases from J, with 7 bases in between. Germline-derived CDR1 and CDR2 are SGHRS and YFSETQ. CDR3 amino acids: CASSLAFSEQYF. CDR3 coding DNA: TGCGCCAGCAGCTTGGCCTTTTCCGAGCAGTACTTC.

CDR3 sequence reads: CASSQVPGGVETQYF. In DNA form, the CDR3 reads TGTGCCAGCAGCCAAGTTCCAGGGGGCGTAGAGACCCAGTACTTC. This rearrangement joins TRBV3-1 (or the pseudogene TRBV3-2) to TRBJ2-5, with 8 bases identical to TRBD1. V trimming: 1 base; J trimming: 4 bases; junction bases outside the gene matches: 5. The CDR3 is 15 amino acids. Germline CDR1 is LGHDT and CDR2 is YNNKEL (reference sequence).

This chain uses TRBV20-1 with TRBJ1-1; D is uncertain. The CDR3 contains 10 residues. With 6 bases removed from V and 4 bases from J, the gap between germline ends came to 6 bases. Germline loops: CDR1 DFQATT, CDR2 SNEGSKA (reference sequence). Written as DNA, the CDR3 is TGCAGTGCAGGGAGCACTGAAGCTTTCTTT. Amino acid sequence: CSAGSTEAFF.

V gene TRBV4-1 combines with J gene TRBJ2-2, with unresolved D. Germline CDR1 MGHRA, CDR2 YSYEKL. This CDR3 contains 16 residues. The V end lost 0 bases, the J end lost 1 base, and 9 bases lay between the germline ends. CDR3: CASSQEHRMNTGELFF. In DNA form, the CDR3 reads TGCGCCAGCAGCCAAGAGCACAGAATGAACACCGGGGAGCTGTTTTTT.